The TCR beta chain described here comes from a study of T cell repertoires in cytomegalovirus infection. This clonotype was seen a handful of times. TCRdb re-called the reads through MiXCR, storing one row per CDR3 protein. The sample has some 100,000 distinct CDR3 sequences, under 25% seen once; the top ten hold around 42%. The clonotype comes from a human donor in good health (CMV status not recorded). Some clones in this sample may be carry-over from other donors' samples. The sample was CD8+ T cells from PBMCs.

The CDR3 DNA reads TGCGCCAGCAGCCCCACACCGGGACAGACCATAGCCAAAAACATTCAGTACTTC. Protein product: CASSPTPGQTIAKNIQYF. The chain carries TRBV5-1 and TRBJ2-4; 7 nucleotides match TRBD1. The CDR3 totals 18 residues. V lost 4 bases, J lost 0 bases, and 13 bases stayed unmatched. Germline V gives CDR1 SGHRS, CDR2 YFSETQ.